Shown below are 22 T cell receptor beta chains from a single sample sequenced in a study of blood T cell repertoires in COVID-19. Sequenced by immunoSEQ multiplex PCR; TCRdb stores in-frame clones only, minus some. The table has some 380,000 clones, 81% seen once. Sequencing used peripheral blood. All receptors come from a human donor with acute or convalescent COVID-19. The donor label of this sample is uncertain.

The chain combines TRBV11-2 with TRBJ2-5; 11 bases match TRBD1. CDR1 and CDR2 (germline): SGHAT, FQNNGV. The CDR3 runs 15 residues. V dropped 4 bases and J dropped 3; count of bases not matched to a gene: 4. The CDR3 DNA reads TGTGCCAGCAGCTCGGGACAGGGGGTGAAAGAGACCCAGTACTTC. The encoded protein is CASSSGQGVKETQYF.

The gene calls are TRBV5-1 and TRBJ1-1; a possible D gene is TRBD1 (6 bases). The germline V and J ends were trimmed by 3 bases and 0 bases, with 15 bases remaining between them. Germline V gene data show CDR1 as SGHRS and CDR2 as YFSETQ. This CDR3 has 16 residues. CDR3 sequence (DNA): TGCGCCAGCAGCTGGTATATTACAGGGTTGAACACTGAAGCTTTCTTT. Protein: CASSWYITGLNTEAFF.

In this sample, this clone turned up a few times. The chain links TRBV10-3 to TRBJ2-1, with a weak D call TRBD2 (5 bases). From germline, CDR1 is ENHRY and CDR2 SYGVKD. This CDR3 is 13 amino acids long. The germline V and J ends were trimmed by 4 bases and 4 bases, with 8 bases remaining between them. CDR3 sequence reads: CAISAGEYNEQFF. DNA for the CDR3: TGTGCCATCAGTGCCGGGGAATACAATGAGCAGTTCTTC.

V and J are TRBV4-2 and TRBJ2-1; maybe TRBD2 (5 bases). CDR3 size: 15 residues. Per the germline V gene, CDR1 is LGHNA and CDR2 is YNFKEQ. V lost 1 base and J 15 bases, leaving 22 bases between the germline ends. The CDR3 nucleotides are TGTGCCAGCAGCCAAGGCCTGGGGATTGGAGGCGTACGGTTCTTC. Its translation: CASSQGLGIGGVRFF.

The chain recombines TRBV7-2 with TRBJ1-1; 8 bases agree with TRBD1. V was pared by 4 bases and J by 3 bases, with 10 bases of the junction left unmatched. Looked up from germline, CDR1 is SGHTA and CDR2 is FQGNSA. This CDR3 contains 16 residues. CDR3 in amino acids: CASSYGQGGSDTEAFF. Here the CDR3 DNA reads TGTGCCAGCAGCTACGGACAGGGAGGTTCGGACACTGAAGCTTTCTTT. Complete variable domain (other parts from reference TRBV7-2 and TRBJ1-1): GAGVSQSPSNKVTEKGKDVELRCDPISGHTALYWYRQSLGQGLEFLIYFQGNSAPDKSGLPSDRFSAERTGGSVSTLTIQRTQQEDSAVYLCASSYGQGGSDTEAFFGQGTRLTVV.

The chain recombines TRBV2 with TRBJ1-4; D perhaps matches TRBD1 (5 bases). V lost 3 bases, J lost 10 bases, and 18 bases lay in between. Looked up from germline, CDR1 is SNHLY and CDR2 is FYNNEI. The CDR3 is 15 residues long. CDR3 region: CASSEIVPGSAKLFF. For the CDR3, the DNA is TGTGCCAGCAGTGAGATCGTTCCAGGGTCGGCAAAACTGTTTTTT. Based on the CDR3 plus reference TRBV2 and TRBJ1-4, the full variable domain is EPEVTQTPSHQVTQMGQEVILRCVPISNHLYFYWYRQILGQKVEFLVSFYNNEISEKSEIFDDQFSVERPDGSNFTLKIRSTKLEDSAMYFCASSEIVPGSAKLFFGSGTQLSVL.

V gene TRBV7-2 combines with J gene TRBJ2-7; 7 nucleotides agree with TRBD2. This CDR3 contains 13 residues. Germline-derived CDR1 and CDR2 are SGHTA and FQGNSA. The J segment lost 9 bases and the V segment lost 0 bases, leaving 5 bases of the junction unmatched. CDR3 in amino acids: CASSLATGGRQYF. CDR3 bases: TGTGCCAGCAGCTTAGCTACAGGCGGGAGGCAGTACTTC. The variable domain in full, with the rest retrieved from reference TRBV7-2 and TRBJ2-7, is GAGVSQSPSNKVTEKGKDVELRCDPISGHTALYWYRQSLGQGLEFLIYFQGNSAPDKSGLPSDRFSAERTGGSVSTLTIQRTQQEDSAVYLCASSLATGGRQYFGPGTRLTVT.

The chain uses TRBV30 and TRBJ1-4; the match to TRBD1 covers 8 bases. The CDR3 is made up of 15 amino acids. V gave up 5 bases and J gave up 3 bases; unmatched junction bases: 8. Germline V lookup: CDR1 GTSNPN, CDR2 SVGIG (reference sequence). The CDR3, as DNA: TGTGCCTGGGCCCGCGACAGGGGAGCTAATGAAAAACTGTTTTTT. It is translated as CAWARDRGANEKLFF.

This sequence joins TRBV5-4 and TRBJ1-2; 9 bases are shared with TRBD1. After removal of 4 bases from V and 6 bases from J, the junction contained 4 bases not matched to a gene. The CDR3 has 13 residues. CDR1 SGHNT and CDR2 YYREEE come from the germline V gene (reference sequence). CDR3: CASSTGTGNGYTF. The CDR3 DNA reads TGTGCCAGCAGCACCGGGACAGGGAATGGCTACACCTTC.

The chain employs TRBV7-2 and TRBJ2-2, with D perhaps matching TRBD1 (5 bases). Per the germline V gene, CDR1 is SGHTA and CDR2 is FQGNSA. CDR3 length: 17 amino acids. Trimming removed 5 bases from V and 0 bases from J, with 16 bases in between. The CDR3 spells CASSRQATRANTGELFF. The CDR3 bases are TGTGCCAGCAGCCGGCAAGCGACCAGGGCGAACACCGGGGAGCTGTTTTTT.

V gene TRBV4-1 combines with J gene TRBJ2-2; 8 bases fit TRBD2. V trimming: 0 bases; J trimming: 5 bases; junction bases outside the gene matches: 14. Looked up from germline, CDR1 is MGHRA and CDR2 is YSYEKL. CDR3 length: 19 amino acids. Here the CDR3 reads CASSQDLSGTGGRTGELFF. Here the CDR3 DNA reads TGCGCCAGCAGCCAAGATTTATCGGGGACGGGGGGGCGGACCGGGGAGCTGTTTTTT.

The rearrangement uses TRBV9 and TRBJ1-1; a possible D gene is TRBD1 (5 bases). Trimming took 4 bases from V and 2 from J, leaving 12 bases between them. CDR3 size: 14 residues. CDR1 is SGDLS, CDR2 YYNGEE, per germline. The CDR3 nucleotides read TGTGCCAGCAGCACCTCGACAGAAAACACTGAAGCTTTCTTT. It yields the protein CASSTSTENTEAFF.

The V and J genes are TRBV28 and TRBJ2-7, with D perhaps matching TRBD1 (5 bases). CDR1 and CDR2 (germline): MDHEN, SYDVKM. This CDR3 spans 13 amino acids. Trimming took off 3 bases at V and 2 bases at J, with 8 bases between the two ends. In DNA form, the CDR3 reads TGTGCCAGCAGTTTTCAGGGTCCCTACGAGCAGTACTTC. It codes for CASSFQGPYEQYF.

The chain combines TRBV21-1 with TRBJ2-7; TRBD1, the table's D call, lacks a check against the DNA. TRBV21-1 is deemed a pseudogene. The CDR3 is 14 residues long. The CDR3 nucleotides are TGTGCCAGCAGCCGGACAGGGGTGTTCTACGAGCAGTACTTC. Amino acids: CASSRTGVFYEQYF.

The table lists this clone with a count of one. The rearrangement uses TRBV30 and TRBJ1-1; TRBD1 might be the D (6 bases). The V end was cut by 4 bases, the J end by 1 base, with 10 bases between. The CDR3 loop spans 13 amino acids. CDR1 and CDR2 from the germline V gene are GTSNPN and SVGIG (reference sequence). The CDR3: CAWKIQGNTEAFF. CDR3 sequence (DNA): TGTGCCTGGAAGATACAGGGGAACACTGAAGCTTTCTTT.

The chain couples TRBV5-1 to TRBJ2-1; the match to TRBD2 covers 13 bases. The germline V gene has CDR1 SGHRS and CDR2 YFSETQ. Trimming at V came to 2 bases and at J to 9 bases, leaving 11 bases not matched to a gene. The CDR3 has 17 residues. CDR3 residues: CASSFTPGTSGKREQFF. In DNA form, the CDR3 reads TGCGCCAGCAGCTTCACCCCGGGGACTAGCGGGAAACGTGAGCAGTTCTTC.

The rearrangement uses TRBV7-8 and TRBJ2-5; 9 bases line up with TRBD1. V trimming: 4 bases; J trimming: 2 bases; junction bases outside the gene matches: 2. The CDR3 extends over 14 amino acids. Germline V gene lookup returns CDR1 SGHVS and CDR2 FQNEAQ. CDR3 region: CASSWTGVQETQYF. The DNA for the CDR3 is TGTGCCAGCAGCTGGACAGGGGTACAAGAGACCCAGTACTTC.

The chain joins TRBV15 to TRBJ2-1, with 9 nucleotides matching TRBD1. From germline, CDR1 is LNHNV and CDR2 YYDKDF (reference sequence). The V segment lost 1 base and the J segment 7 bases; nucleotides outside the gene matches: 5. The CDR3 is made up of 15 amino acids. Here the CDR3 DNA reads TGTGCCACCAGCAGAGGGCGGGACAGGGTGAATGAGCAGTTCTTC. Translation gives CATSRGRDRVNEQFF.

The chain joins TRBV2 to TRBJ1-6, with 9 nucleotides matching TRBD1. This CDR3 is built from 15 residues. Looked up from germline, CDR1 is SNHLY and CDR2 is FYNNEI. V was pared by 6 bases and J by 7 bases, with 7 bases of the junction left unmatched. The CDR3 spells CASRADRGSNSPLHF. Written as DNA, the CDR3 is TGTGCCAGCAGGGCAGACAGGGGGTCGAATTCACCCCTCCACTTT.

V and J are TRBV6-1 and TRBJ2-1; 16 bases map to TRBD2. V shed 4 bases and J 4 bases; nucleotides not matched to a gene: 4. This CDR3 comprises 17 residues. CDR1 MNHNS and CDR2 SASEGT come from the germline V gene. In DNA, the CDR3 is TGTGCCAGCAGTGGAGGGACTAGCGGGGGGGGATACAATGAGCAGTTCTTC. It codes for CASSGGTSGGGYNEQFF.

The V and J genes are TRBV18 and TRBJ1-5; D is uncertain. V was pared by 2 bases and J by 6 bases, with 8 bases between. The CDR3 has 13 amino acids. Germline V gene sequence: CDR1 KGHSH, CDR2 LQKENI. The CDR3: CASSPGLGQPQHF. The CDR3 region has the DNA TGTGCCAGCTCACCAGGGCTGGGTCAGCCCCAGCATTTT.

The chain is built from TRBV19 and TRBJ2-1; TRBD2 matches at 12 bases. The V segment lost 0 bases and the J segment 6 bases; nucleotides outside the gene matches: 3. This CDR3 contains 16 residues. Germline CDR1 reads LNHDA; CDR2 reads SQIVND (reference sequence). The CDR3 DNA reads as TGTGCCAGTAGTATAGAGGCTAGCGGGAGGGCCAATGAGCAGTTCTTC. This codes for CASSIEASGRANEQFF. The complete variable domain, with remaining parts taken from reference TRBV19 and TRBJ2-1, reads DGGITQSPKYLFRKEGQNVTLSCEQNLNHDAMYWYRQDPGQGLRLIYYSQIVNDFQKGDIAEGYSVSREKKESFPLTVTSAQKNPTAFYLCASSIEASGRANEQFFGPGTRLTVL.